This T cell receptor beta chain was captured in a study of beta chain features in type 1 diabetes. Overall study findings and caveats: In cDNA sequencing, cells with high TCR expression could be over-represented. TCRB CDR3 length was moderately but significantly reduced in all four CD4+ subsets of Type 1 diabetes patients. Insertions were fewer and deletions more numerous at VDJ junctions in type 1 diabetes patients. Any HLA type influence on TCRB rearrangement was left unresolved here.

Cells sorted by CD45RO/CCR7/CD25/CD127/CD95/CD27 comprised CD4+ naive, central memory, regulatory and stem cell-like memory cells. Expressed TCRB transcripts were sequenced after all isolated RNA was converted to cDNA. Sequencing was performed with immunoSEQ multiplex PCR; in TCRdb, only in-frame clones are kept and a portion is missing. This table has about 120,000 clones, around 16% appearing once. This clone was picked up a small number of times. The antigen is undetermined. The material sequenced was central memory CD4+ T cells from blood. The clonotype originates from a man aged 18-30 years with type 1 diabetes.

The CDR3 is CASSFLQGDTQYF. DNA of the CDR3: TGTGCCAGCAGCTTCCTCCAAGGAGATACGCAGTATTTT. This chain joins TRBV7-9 and TRBJ2-3; D not resolved. V gave up 3 bases and J gave up 5 bases, with 9 bases separating them. The CDR3 length is 13 residues. Germline-derived CDR1 and CDR2 are SEHNR and FQNEAQ (reference sequence).